The T cell receptor beta chain under discussion was sequenced for a study of control samples from healthy donors and cancer patients. Data came from immunoSEQ multiplex PCR; TCRdb stores just in-frame clones and leaves some out. The repertoire holds about 96,000 clones, with approximately 93% as singletons. Trimming took off 3 bases at V and 6 bases at J, with 9 bases between the two ends. This CDR3 spans 13 amino acids. Per the germline V gene, CDR1 is LNHDA and CDR2 is SQIVND (reference sequence). Material: blood. The gene calls are TRBV19 and TRBJ1-5, with D uncertain. This TCR derives from a young man in good health. The CDR3 DNA sequence: TGTGCCAGTAGTATCCAGCCTAGTCAGCCCCAGCATTTT. It codes for CASSIQPSQPQHF. Based on the CDR3 plus reference TRBV19 and TRBJ1-5, the full variable domain is DGGITQSPKYLFRKEGQNVTLSCEQNLNHDAMYWYRQDPGQGLRLIYYSQIVNDFQKGDIAEGYSVSREKKESFPLTVTSAQKNPTAFYLCASSIQPSQPQHFGDGTRLSIL.